A selection of T cell receptor beta chains follows, all from one sample in a study of response to subunit inactivated influenza vaccine. TCRdb re-derived calls from the RT-PCR reads in MiXCR, one entry per CDR3 protein. This table has approximately 570,000 distinct CDR3 sequences, 7.6% appearing once. Sequencing used PBMCs from blood, obtained about 23 months after vaccination. All receptors come from a man between 50 and 75 years old who received an inactivated influenza vaccine. CDR3s include the opening cysteine and the closing phenylalanine or tryptophan. D genes are given only for firm matches. Clone size is shown for a subset of rows, as once, few, many or a class of expanded clone.

j_call,d_call,v_call,clone_size,cdr3_nt,cdr3_aa
TRBJ2-2,.,TRBV28,few,TGTGCCAGCAGTTTACAGTTTGGTGACACCGGGGAGCTGTTTTTT,CASSLQFGDTGELFF
TRBJ2-7,.,TRBV20-1,.,TGCAGTGCTAGGAAGGACGTCCAGCCGTACTTC,CSARKDVQPYF
TRBJ2-3,TRBD2,TRBV28,.,TGTGCCAGCAGTCCCCTGGGACTAGCGGGAGGACCAAGCACAGATACGCAGTATTTT,CASSPLGLAGGPSTDTQYF
TRBJ2-7,.,TRBV7-2,.,TGTGCCAGCAGCCCCTCGGGAGTTTCCGGGCAGTACTTC,CASSPSGVSGQYF
TRBJ2-7,.,TRBV28,few,TGTGCCAGCAGTTTTGAAGGATCTGGGCAGTACTTC,CASSFEGSGQYF
TRBJ2-5,TRBD1,TRBV7-2,.,TGTGCCAGCAGACGGGACAGGGAGGTTACGAAGACCCAGTACTTC,CASRRDREVTKTQYF
TRBJ2-1,.,TRBV3-1,few,TGTGCCAGCAGCCAAGATAGGCCAGAGCAGTTCTTC,CASSQDRPEQFF
TRBJ2-7,.,TRBV6-1,.,TGTGCCATCTCAAGGACACTGAACTACGAGCAGTACTTC,CAISRTLNYEQYF
TRBJ2-7,TRBD1,TRBV20-1,.,TGCAGTGCTAGAGGCTGGGACAGGTCGATTTACGAGCAGAACTTC,CSARGWDRSIYEQNF
TRBJ1-2,TRBD1,TRBV2,.,TGTGCCAGCAGTACAGACAGGGGGCCTGGCTACACCTTC,CASSTDRGPGYTF
TRBJ2-5,.,TRBV20-1,many,TGCAGTGCGGACTGGAATGTCCCCTACCGTGTCTACTTC,CSADWNVPYRVYF
TRBJ1-1,.,TRBV4-2,few,TGTGCCAGCAGCCAAGATCTCAGTCATAACACTGAAGCTTTCTTT,CASSQDLSHNTEAFF
TRBJ1-2,.,TRBV4-3,few,TGCGCCAGCAGCCAGCGAAACAGGGACCTCTATGGCTACACCTTC,CASSQRNRDLYGYTF
TRBJ1-2,.,TRBV11-2,many,TGTGCCAGCAGCTTTCGCTCGTTTTCGCCCAGTCGGCGCTATGGCTACACCTTC,CASSFRSFSPSRRYGYTF
TRBJ2-5,.,TRBV5-1,.,TGCGCCAGCAGCCCGTCCACCAAACAAGAGACCCAGTACTTC,CASSPSTKQETQYF
TRBJ2-1,TRBD2,TRBV29-1,few,TGCAGCGCTGGACTAGCAGACAATGAGCAGTTCTTC,CSAGLADNEQFF
TRBJ2-7,.,TRBV28,.,TGTGCCAGCGGACTACAGGGGCCTACCTACGAGCAGTACTTC,CASGLQGPTYEQYF
TRBJ1-1,.,TRBV18,few,TGTGCCAGCTCAGCGACAGAGAACACTGAAGCTTTCTTT,CASSATENTEAFF
TRBJ1-2,.,TRBV30,many,TGTGCCTGGAGTCGTCAGATCTATGGCTACACCTTC,CAWSRQIYGYTF
TRBJ2-1,.,TRBV5-6,.,TGTGCCAGCAGCTTGAATGTGTACTACTCCTACAATGAGCAGTTCTTC,CASSLNVYYSYNEQFF
TRBJ2-4,TRBD2,TRBV28,few,TGTGCCAGCAGTTACCCCCGACTAGCGGGGGGGCTAGTAGACATTCAGTACTTC,CASSYPRLAGGLVDIQYF
TRBJ1-1,.,TRBV30,.,TGTGCCTGGAGTAGGTCCGGTAACACTGAAGCTTTCTTT,CAWSRSGNTEAFF
TRBJ1-2,TRBD1,TRBV12-3/TRBV12-4,few,TGTGCCAGCAGCCGCGAGACAGGGGTCTATGGCTACACCTTC,CASSRETGVYGYTF
TRBJ2-5,TRBD2,TRBV4-2,many,TGTGCCAGCAGCCAAGATATTAGCGGGGGAAGGCAAGAGACCCAGTACTTC,CASSQDISGGRQETQYF
TRBJ2-5,.,TRBV23-1,.,TGCGCCCTCCCCGACCCGGACAAAGAGACCCAGTACTTC,CALPDPDKETQYF
TRBJ2-7,.,TRBV25-1,many,TGTGCCAGCAGTGACCCTATGAGGGGGCAGTACTTC,CASSDPMRGQYF
TRBJ2-1,.,TRBV29-1,many,TGCAGCGCCCAACCTAGCCAAGGCTACAATGAGCAGTTCTTC,CSAQPSQGYNEQFF
TRBJ1-2,.,TRBV7-9,.,TGTGCCAGCAGCTCGACGGGCAGGGAGGGCTATGGCTACACCTTC,CASSSTGREGYGYTF
TRBJ2-3,.,TRBV29-1,.,TGCAGCGTTGTTTCAGTCCAGGGGAGCACAGATACGCAGTATTTT,CSVVSVQGSTDTQYF
TRBJ1-2,TRBD1,TRBV12-3/TRBV12-4,many,TGTGCCAGCACGACAGGGGATAACTATGGCTACACCTTC,CASTTGDNYGYTF
TRBJ1-1,.,TRBV5-5,few,TGTGCCAGCAGCCTAACACAGCGGATGAACACTGAAGCTTTCTTT,CASSLTQRMNTEAFF
TRBJ2-3,TRBD2,TRBV6-1,.,TGTGCCAGCAGCCTTGGACGGGACTACACAGATACGCAGTATTTT,CASSLGRDYTDTQYF
TRBJ2-5,TRBD2,TRBV20-1,few,TGCAGTGCTAGCGTTAGCGGGACGGTGTCCGAGACCCAGTACTTC,CSASVSGTVSETQYF
TRBJ1-1,.,TRBV12-3/TRBV12-4,many,TGTGCCAGCAGAGCCCATTGGGCGGGGAACACTGAAGCTTTCTTT,CASRAHWAGNTEAFF
TRBJ2-7,TRBD1,TRBV3-1,few,TGTGCCAGCAGCCAAGTGGACAGGGACGAGCAGTACTTC,CASSQVDRDEQYF
TRBJ2-3,.,TRBV5-5,.,TGTGCCAGCAGCTTGGTGCTCCCCACAGATACGCAGTATTTT,CASSLVLPTDTQYF
TRBJ2-4,.,TRBV11-2,many,TGTGCCAGCAGCTCTCGGAGAGGGCAAAACATTCAGTACTTC,CASSSRRGQNIQYF
TRBJ1-2,.,TRBV20-1,few,TGCAGTGCTAGGGCCGTGGACAACTATGGCTACACCTTC,CSARAVDNYGYTF
TRBJ2-7,TRBD2,TRBV5-1,many,TGCGCCAGCAGCTTCGTGGCTAGCGGCCTGGGAGAGCAGTACTTC,CASSFVASGLGEQYF
TRBJ2-3,.,TRBV20-1,.,TGCAGTGCTAAGGGAGGGGATCAAGGGGGTCCAGATACGCAGTATTTT,CSAKGGDQGGPDTQYF
TRBJ1-1,.,TRBV10-3,many,TGTGCCATCACCTCGACAGGTATGAACACTGAAGCTTTCTTT,CAITSTGMNTEAFF
TRBJ2-5,TRBD2,TRBV4-2,.,TGTGCCAGCAGCCAAGACCTAAGACTAGCCCAAGAGACCCAGTACTTC,CASSQDLRLAQETQYF
TRBJ2-4,TRBD1,TRBV7-9,.,TGTGCCAGCAGCTCACAGGGGATTAGGGCCAAAAACATTCAGTACTTC,CASSSQGIRAKNIQYF
TRBJ2-3,TRBD2,TRBV18,.,TGTGCCAGCTCACCGCGGCCCGTAGCGGGAGGAATAGATACGCAGTATTTT,CASSPRPVAGGIDTQYF
TRBJ2-7,TRBD2,TRBV5-6,many,TGTGCCAGCAGTTTGTTTGGGGGGACTATCGACGAGCAGTACTTC,CASSLFGGTIDEQYF
TRBJ1-2,TRBD1,TRBV4-3,many,TGCGCCAGCAGCCATGCGACAGGGGACGTCTCTGGCTACACCTTC,CASSHATGDVSGYTF
TRBJ2-3,TRBD2,TRBV27,few,TGTGCCAGCAGTTTAGCGGGAGATAAGGCTTCTAGCACAGATACGCAGTATTTT,CASSLAGDKASSTDTQYF
TRBJ2-1,TRBD1,TRBV12-3/TRBV12-4,.,TGTGCCAGCAGTCCACAGGGGGCTTATTATGAGCAGTTCTTC,CASSPQGAYYEQFF
TRBJ1-4,.,TRBV12-3/TRBV12-4,few,TGTGCCAGCAGTTTAGGGGACACACAAAATGAAAAACTGTTTTTT,CASSLGDTQNEKLFF
TRBJ1-5,.,TRBV6-1,.,TGTGCCAGCAGTACGGGGGAGGGGCATGAGCCCCAGCATTTT,CASSTGEGHEPQHF
TRBJ2-7,.,TRBV30,.,TGTGCCTGGAGATGTTTTACAAGGGAGTTTCCGAACGAGCAGTACTTC,CAWRCFTREFPNEQYF
TRBJ2-3,.,TRBV12-3/TRBV12-4,few,TGTGCCAGCAGTTCCCTCCTGGGGAATACGCAGTATTTT,CASSSLLGNTQYF